The source of this TCR beta chain is a study of PD-1 blockade in classical Hodgkin lymphoma. Findings of the study overall: Undefined causes, possibly disease activity or prior therapy, underlie the repertoire differences. Complete responders had baseline diversity similar to newly diagnosed patients.

The CDR3 spans 16 residues. With V trimmed by 3 bases and J by 2 bases, 7 bases remained unmatched. Per the germline V gene, CDR1 is WNHNN and CDR2 is SYGVQD (reference sequence). Regarding this clone: Its antigen is currently unknown.

Sequenced by immunoSEQ multiplex PCR; TCRdb stores in-frame clones only, minus some. The sample shows fewer than 25,000 clones, approximately 80% of them seen only once. Every patient relapsed after autologous stem cell transplantation, and brentuximab vedotin exposure varied. Classifying best responses yielded complete response, partial response or progressive disease. Sequencing used peripheral blood mononuclear cells (PBMCs), obtained before the second cycle of nivolumab. V gene TRBV10-1 combines with J gene TRBJ2-3; 8 bases align to TRBD1. The sequence was obtained from a human donor with classical Hodgkin lymphoma. The CDR3 sequence: CASSEGQGATTDTQYF. The CDR3 bases are TGCGCCAGCAGTGAAGGGCAGGGGGCTACCACAGATACGCAGTATTTT.